The clone carrying this TCR beta chain showed up many times. Trimming removed 3 bases from V and 7 bases from J; junction bases left unmatched: 2. The CDR3 covers 14 residues. In germline, CDR1 is KGHSH, CDR2 LQKENI. Alpha- and beta-chain coverage of first-strand cDNA came from TRAV- and TRBV-specific primers. TCRs were amplified for roughly 20 PCR cycles with a constant-region primer and V-primer adapter. TCRdb fed the reads into MiXCR, producing one record per CDR3 protein. The sample shows 40,000 or so distinct CDR3 sequences, about 25% of them seen only once. This record belongs to a study of low-dose radiotherapy and immunotherapy resistance in tumors. Study-level information: Doses of 0.5 Gy per fraction every 2 weeks, totaling 6.5 Gy, went to Cohort 1. Daily oral aspirin at 300 mg began on cycle 1 day 1 and lasted four cycles.

Time point given: after trial treatment. Treatment of the sample: LDRT plus nivolumab, ipilimumab, low-dose cyclophosphamide and aspirin (RACIN trial). Nivolumab, ipilimumab, aspirin, low-dose cyclophosphamide and low-dose radiotherapy were given to donors. Each eligible patient had an advanced solid tumor, and these tumors lacked tumor-infiltrating lymphocytes. The clonotype was recovered from a male donor with prostate cancer. The chain uses TRBV18 and TRBJ1-6, with TRBD1 matching 8 bases. This specimen consisted of PBMCs, obtained after low-dose radiotherapy plus immunotherapy. The chain's CDR3 is CASSPRQGNSPLHF. The CDR3 nucleotides read TGTGCCAGCTCACCCAGACAGGGGAATTCACCCCTCCACTTT.